This TCR beta chain is from a study of patients and donors after allogeneic stem cell transplantation. Trimming took off 4 bases at V and 0 bases at J, with 20 bases between the two ends. The length of the CDR3 is 17 residues. Germline CDR1 is SGHRS and CDR2 is YFSETQ. Each CDR3 protein gets one entry after TCRdb re-called the RT-PCR reads with MiXCR. The table has 800,000 to 1,000,000 distinct CDR3 sequences, about 20% seen once. Sequencing was carried out using blood, either unsorted or a sorted T cell fraction (not recorded which). The chain links TRBV5-1 to TRBJ2-7; possibly TRBD1 for D (5 bases). The source of this sequence is a human donor who was either an allogeneic HSCT recipient or a stem cell or donor lymphocyte infusion donor (not recorded which). It is not recorded whose cells these are; they may come from a transplant donor. As DNA, the CDR3 is TGCGCCAGCAGCGCCGACCCGAACAGGTACCGCTCCTACGAGCAGTACTTC. This gives the protein CASSADPNRYRSYEQYF.